The next 10 T cell receptor beta chains were all read from a single sample in a study of cytomegalovirus exposure and HLA in healthy donors. PCR primers comprised 60 Vbeta and 13 Jbeta primers. Sequenced by immunoSEQ multiplex PCR; TCRdb stores in-frame clones only, minus some. The repertoire includes approximately 150,000 clones, 73% of them detected once, and 5.4% sits in the top ten. The sequenced sample was PBMCs. These receptor sequences come from a woman between 18 and 29 years old in good health and CMV-seropositive.

A remark on this clone: Other DNA sequences in this sample translate to the same CDR3. This chain links TRBV18 with TRBJ2-7, with 10 bases lining up with TRBD1. V was pared by 2 bases and J by 2 bases, with 3 bases of the junction left unmatched. This CDR3 is 15 amino acids long. Germline assignment: CDR1 KGHSH and CDR2 LQKENI. CDR3 in amino acids: CASSPAGTGAYEQYF. In DNA, the CDR3 is TGTGCCAGCTCACCAGCCGGGACAGGGGCCTACGAGCAGTACTTC.

This clone was seen a few times. This chain links TRBV27 with TRBJ2-7; D gene uncertain. The V end lost 3 bases, the J end lost 7 bases, and 10 bases lay between the germline ends. The CDR3 is made up of 12 amino acids. The germline V gene encodes CDR1 MNHEY and CDR2 SMNVEV (reference sequence). In DNA, the CDR3 is TGTGCCAGCAGTTTCTCGTCGAGGGAGCAGTACTTC. This codes for CASSFSSREQYF.

V is TRBV6-6 and J is TRBJ2-4; the D is unclear. Germline V gene sequence: CDR1 MNHNY, CDR2 SVGAGI (reference sequence). V gave up 5 bases and J gave up 6 bases, with 8 bases separating them. CDR3 length equals 12 residues. The chain's CDR3 is CASSRSRNIQYF. As DNA, the CDR3 is TGTGCCAGCAGTCGATCCAGAAACATTCAGTACTTC.

The rearrangement uses TRBV11-2 and TRBJ2-7; 11 bases line up with TRBD2. Germline trimming cut 5 bases from V and 3 bases from J; bases unmatched to any gene: 3. Looked up from germline, CDR1 is SGHAT and CDR2 is FQNNGV. The CDR3 has 14 residues. The CDR3 sequence: CASSISGGDYEQYF. CDR3 coding DNA: TGTGCCAGCAGCATTAGCGGGGGGGACTACGAGCAGTACTTC.

The chain couples TRBV9 to TRBJ2-7, with 9 bases aligning to TRBD1. This CDR3 is 15 amino acids long. Unmatched junction bases numbered 5, after V lost 0 bases and J lost 4 bases. CDR1 and CDR2 from the germline V gene are SGDLS and YYNGEE. CDR3 region: CASSVDEDRGYEQYF. The CDR3 DNA sequence: TGTGCCAGCAGCGTAGATGAGGACAGGGGATACGAGCAGTACTTC.

This clone appeared a single time. The chain couples TRBV2 to TRBJ1-1; 7 nucleotides align to TRBD1. The J segment lost 10 bases and the V segment lost 6 bases, leaving 8 bases of the junction unmatched. Germline-derived CDR1 and CDR2 are SNHLY and FYNNEI. The CDR3 extends over 12 amino acids. CDR3 sequence: CASSVTQGGAFF. The CDR3 nucleotides are TGTGCCAGCAGCGTTACCCAGGGGGGAGCTTTCTTT.

This clone was recorded once. This chain links TRBV7-9 with TRBJ1-2; 9 nucleotides match TRBD1. The CDR3 contains 13 residues. In germline, CDR1 is SEHNR, CDR2 FQNEAQ (reference sequence). The J segment lost 8 bases and the V segment lost 6 bases, leaving 7 bases of the junction unmatched. As DNA, the CDR3 is TGTGCCAGCAGTTTCGGACAGGGGATGGGCTACACCTTC. Protein sequence: CASSFGQGMGYTF.

This chain uses TRBV6-1 with TRBJ2-6; 7 nucleotides line up with TRBD1. The germline V gene has CDR1 MNHNS and CDR2 SASEGT. The V and J ends lost 2 bases and 0 bases, in that order; junction bases with no gene match: 4. The CDR3 covers 17 residues. CDR3 nucleotides: TGTGCCAGCAGTGAAATGGGGACAGTCTCTGGGGCCAACGTCCTGACTTTC. This encodes CASSEMGTVSGANVLTF.

CDR3 bases: TGTGCCAGCAGCGTCAACTCCGGAGTAGGTGGAAACACCATATATTTT. As protein: CASSVNSGVGGNTIYF. The V call is TRBV9, the J call TRBJ1-3; D is ambiguous. Deletions cut 2 bases from V and 3 bases from J, with 15 bases between. Per the germline V gene, CDR1 is SGDLS and CDR2 is YYNGEE. This CDR3 has 16 amino acids. Combining the CDR3 with reference TRBV9 and TRBJ1-3 gives the whole variable domain DSGVTQTPKHLITATGQRVTLRCSPRSGDLSVYWYQQSLDQGLQFLIQYYNGEERAKGNILERFSAQQFPDLHSELNLSSLELGDSALYFCASSVNSGVGGNTIYFGEGSWLTVV.

This clone was observed a few times. J is TRBJ1-5 and V is TRBV21-1; TRBD1 reflects the table's D call only, with no check against the DNA. TRBV21-1 is listed as a pseudogene. This CDR3 comprises 17 residues. The CDR3 DNA reads as TGTGCCAGCAGCAGCCTACCGGGACAGGGGGCAGACCAGCCCCAGCATTTT. This translates into CASSSLPGQGADQPQHF.